This T cell receptor (beta chain) appears in the sequencing data of a study of blood T cell repertoires in COVID-19. Germline V gives CDR1 MDHEN, CDR2 SYDVKM. The CDR3 is 16 residues long. Trimming removed 6 bases from V and 1 base from J, with 13 bases in between. Using immunoSEQ multiplex PCR, the repertoire was profiled, and TCRdb retains in-frame clones only, with some absent. The table shows about 480,000 clones, with roughly nine tenths occurring only once. The TCR sequence derives from a woman in her forties or fifties with COVID-19, enrolled during active disease. Source material: peripheral blood. This chain connects TRBV28 to TRBJ2-6; D unclear. CDR3 in DNA: TGTGCCAGCAGCGTAAATGGGCTTTCTGGGGCCAACGTCCTGACTTTC. Protein: CASSVNGLSGANVLTF.